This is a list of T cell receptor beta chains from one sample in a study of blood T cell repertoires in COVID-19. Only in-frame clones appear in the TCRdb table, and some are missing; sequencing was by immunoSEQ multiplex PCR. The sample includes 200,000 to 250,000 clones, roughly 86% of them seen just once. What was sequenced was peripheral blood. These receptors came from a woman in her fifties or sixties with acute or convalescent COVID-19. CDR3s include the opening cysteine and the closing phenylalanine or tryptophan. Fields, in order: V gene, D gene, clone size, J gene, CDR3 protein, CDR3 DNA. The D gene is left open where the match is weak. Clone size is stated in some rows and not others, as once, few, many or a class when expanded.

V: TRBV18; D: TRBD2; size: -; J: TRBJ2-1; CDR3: CASSPVPTSGRASNEQFF; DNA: TGTGCCAGCTCACCAGTCCCCACTAGCGGGAGGGCCAGTAATGAGCAGTTCTTC
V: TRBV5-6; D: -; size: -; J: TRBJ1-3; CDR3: CASRRGPGSGNTIYF; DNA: TGTGCCAGCAGGCGGGGTCCGGGGTCCGGAAACACCATATATTTT
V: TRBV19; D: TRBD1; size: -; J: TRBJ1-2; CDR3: CASSSWTGDNYGYTF; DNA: TGTGCCAGTAGTTCCTGGACAGGGGACAACTATGGCTACACCTTC
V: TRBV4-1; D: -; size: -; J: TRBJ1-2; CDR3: CASSQVSQSVYGYTF; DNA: TGCGCCAGCAGCCAAGTTTCACAGTCTGTCTATGGCTACACCTTC
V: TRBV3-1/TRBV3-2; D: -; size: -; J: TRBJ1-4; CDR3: CASSGGNTNTEKLFF; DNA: TGTGCCAGCAGCGGGGGGAATACCAACACCGAAAAACTGTTTTTT
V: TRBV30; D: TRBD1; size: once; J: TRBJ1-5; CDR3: CALGQGLNQPQHF; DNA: TGTGCCCTCGGACAGGGACTCAATCAGCCCCAGCATTTT
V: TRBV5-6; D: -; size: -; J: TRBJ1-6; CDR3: CASSTDRSSYNSPLHF; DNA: TGTGCCAGCAGCACAGACAGGAGCTCCTATAATTCACCCCTCCACTTT
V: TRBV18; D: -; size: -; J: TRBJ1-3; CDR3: CASSPPEGLHTIYF; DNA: TGTGCCAGCTCACCACCGGAGGGTTTGCACACCATATATTTT
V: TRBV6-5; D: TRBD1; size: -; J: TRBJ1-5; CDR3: CASSPDRAGNQPQHF; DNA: TGTGCCAGCAGTCCGGACAGGGCCGGGAATCAGCCCCAGCATTTT
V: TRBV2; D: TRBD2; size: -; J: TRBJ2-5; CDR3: CASSPGLAGVRQETQYF; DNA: TGTGCCAGCAGCCCGGGACTAGCGGGGGTTCGTCAAGAGACCCAGTACTTC
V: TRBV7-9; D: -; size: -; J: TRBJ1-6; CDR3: CASSFGTTNSPLHF; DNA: TGTGCCAGCAGCTTCGGGACAACCAATTCACCCCTCCACTTT
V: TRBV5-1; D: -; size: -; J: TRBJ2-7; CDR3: CASSLEGGGEQYF; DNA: TGCGCCAGCAGCTTGGAGGGAGGAGGCGAGCAGTACTTC
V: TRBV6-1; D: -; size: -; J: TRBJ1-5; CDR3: CASSEGGGRNQPQHF; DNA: TGTGCCAGCAGTGAAGGGGGCGGACGCAATCAGCCCCAGCATTTT
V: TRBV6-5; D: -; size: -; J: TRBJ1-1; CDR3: CASSQSTSWYTEAFF; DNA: TGTGCCAGCAGTCAATCCACTTCGTGGTACACTGAAGCTTTCTTT
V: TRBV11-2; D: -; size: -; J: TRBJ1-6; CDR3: CASSLAVYQGPSPLHF; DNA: TGTGCCAGCAGCTTAGCAGTCTATCAGGGGCCCTCACCCCTCCACTTT
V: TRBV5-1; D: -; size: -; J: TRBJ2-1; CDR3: CASSGQGRNNEQFF; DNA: TGCGCCAGCAGCGGCCAGGGGCGGAACAATGAGCAGTTCTTC